These 9 T cell receptor beta chains came from one sample sequenced in a study of T cell responses to AZD1222 COVID-19 vaccine. Data came from immunoSEQ multiplex PCR; TCRdb stores just in-frame clones and leaves some out. The repertoire holds roughly 100,000 clones, with approximately 93% as singletons. The specimen comprised peripheral blood, sampled on day 0 of AZD1222 vaccination. The receptor set was obtained from an adult in good health.

V and J are TRBV14 and TRBJ2-1; D may be TRBD1 (5 bases). The CDR3 has 12 amino acids. V was clipped by 6 bases and J by 4 bases, with 7 bases between them. Germline assignment: CDR1 SGHDN and CDR2 FVKESK. The CDR3, as DNA: TGTGCCAGCAGTCGACAGTACAATGAGCAGTTCTTC. It translates to CASSRQYNEQFF.

The V and J genes are TRBV18 and TRBJ1-1, with TRBD1 matching over 9 bases. This CDR3 spans 18 amino acids. Germline CDR1 is KGHSH and CDR2 is LQKENI. The junction had 10 bases not matched to a gene; V was cut back by 2 bases and J by 0 bases. The CDR3 spells CASSPYVPGQGLNTEAFF. Here the CDR3 DNA reads TGTGCCAGCTCACCATACGTCCCGGGACAGGGTTTGAACACTGAAGCTTTCTTT.

The rearrangement joins TRBV24-1 to TRBJ1-1; a weak D match, TRBD1 (6 bases). Germline assignment: CDR1 KGHDR and CDR2 SFDVKD. This CDR3 spans 13 amino acids. The V end lost 6 bases, the J end lost 10 bases, and 17 bases lay between the germline ends. CDR3 coding DNA: TGTGCCACCAGTTCACCGGACAGTAAAGTAGCTTTCTTT. It specifies CATSSPDSKVAFF.

The V call is TRBV10-3, the J call TRBJ1-5; D ambiguous. This CDR3 is 16 amino acids long. CDR1 ENHRY and CDR2 SYGVKD come from the germline V gene. V was clipped by 2 bases and J by 2 bases, with 13 bases between them. CDR3: CAISESGIRGNQPQHF. The DNA of the CDR3 is TGTGCCATCAGTGAGAGCGGGATTCGGGGCAATCAGCCCCAGCATTTT.

The chain combines TRBV18 with TRBJ1-3; 12 positions match TRBD1. The CDR3 runs to 15 residues. V lost 2 bases to trimming and J lost 4 bases; unmatched junction nucleotides: 0. CDR1 and CDR2 from the germline V gene are KGHSH and LQKENI. The CDR3 region has the DNA TGTGCCAGCTCACCAGGGACAGGGGGCGGAAACACCATATATTTT. Translation: CASSPGTGGGNTIYF.

V gene TRBV11-2 combines with J gene TRBJ2-7; weak D call: TRBD1 (5 bases). CDR1 SGHAT and CDR2 FQNNGV come from the germline V gene. V lost 4 bases to trimming and J lost 6 bases, with 16 bases between them. This CDR3 contains 14 residues. CDR3 sequence (DNA): TGTGCCAGCAGCTCCTTCGCAGGGATTCGCGAGCAGTACTTC. Protein: CASSSFAGIREQYF. The variable domain in full, with the rest retrieved from reference TRBV11-2 and TRBJ2-7, is EAGVAQSPRYKIIEKRQSVAFWCNPISGHATLYWYQQILGQGPKLLIQFQNNGVVDDSQLPKDRFSAERLKGVDSTLKIQPAKLEDSAVYLCASSSFAGIREQYFGPGTRLTVT.

The chain combines TRBV19 with TRBJ2-5; TRBD1 agrees at 7 bases. The CDR3 length is 13 residues. Trimming took 3 bases from V and 4 from J; bases not matched to a gene: 2. Germline CDR1 and CDR2: LNHDA and SQIVND (reference sequence). CDR3 in DNA: TGTGCCAGTAGTATTCGACAGGGAGAGACCCAGTACTTC. It is translated as CASSIRQGETQYF.

CDR3 sequence (DNA): TGTGCCAGCAGCCTCGACACGCCCTACGAGCAGTACTTC. Translating it yields CASSLDTPYEQYF. V usage is TRBV6-5 and J usage is TRBJ2-7; D remains unclear. The CDR3 contains 13 residues. V lost 6 bases and J lost 2, with 11 bases in between. The germline V gene encodes CDR1 MNHEY and CDR2 SVGAGI.

This chain connects TRBV7-9 to TRBJ1-1; D remains ambiguous. Germline V lookup: CDR1 SEHNR, CDR2 FQNEAQ (reference sequence). CDR3 size: 15 residues. Trimming stripped 1 base from V and 6 bases from J, with 15 bases between. CDR3 amino acids: CASSLVSGGRPEAFF. CDR3 nucleotides: TGTGCCAGCAGCTTAGTTTCGGGTGGCAGGCCTGAAGCTTTCTTT.